This TCR beta chain was identified in a study of T cells in Graves' hyperthyroidism and ophthalmopathy (dated by TCRdb to the late 2010s). General notes on the study: Peripheral blood samples were taken at initial diagnosis, before any treatment was given. Prospective prediction of ophthalmopathy was tested in an independent validation cohort consisting of 18 to 20 hyperthyroidism patients and approximately 16 patients who later progressed to ophthalmopathy. To identify TCR V-J signatures that set the groups apart, the researchers used a discovery cohort of 100 patients, made up of 43 with Graves' ophthalmopathy and 57 with stable Graves' hyperthyroidism. According to the paper, TCR Vbeta CDR3 sequencing was carried out on 135 peripheral blood samples, which came from approximately 43 ophthalmopathy, some 73 hyperthyroidism and approximately 17 progressor patients. The 95 to 100 discovery patients were randomly divided into training and test sets at a 7:3 ratio. Following sampling, methimazole starting at 30 mg daily was given to hyperthyroidism patients, and high-dose intravenous methylprednisolone was given to ophthalmopathy patients. In addition, the study compared T-cell repertoires in thyroid tissue and in blood from six Graves' hyperthyroidism patients.

Overall results and qualifications from the work: Sample size was not statistically predetermined, and blinding of investigators to group allocation was not performed. Most expanded thyroid clonotypes (frequency above 0.001) were also found in blood, which suggests that blood repertoires may mirror thyroid immune responses. In validation, the model predicted progression to ophthalmopathy a median of around 6.5 months before onset, with roughly 70% sensitivity and about 72% specificity. Ophthalmopathy was separated from stable hyperthyroidism by a 13 V-J signature model, with over 85% sensitivity and approximately 81% specificity obtained in cross-validation and 80%/75% obtained in testing.

This clonotype was seen a few times. The specificity of this receptor is unknown. Base-call qualities are not available, and no considerably larger clone is one nucleotide away. TCR beta CDR3 regions were amplified from RNA transcripts. The TCR CDR3 was subjected to a first round of RT-PCR using the HTBI primer set and the Qiagen OneStep RT-PCR kit. Libraries were constructed in a second round of multiplex PCR, after which size selection and purification were performed. Sequencing of the libraries was done on an Illumina HiSeq2000 using paired-end 100 bp reads. From the authors' description of their analysis: SOAPnuke was used to process the raw data, throwing out any read that contained adapters or uncalled bases, had a mean Phred below 15, or lacked an exact constant-primer or identifier match. High-quality paired reads were merged using COPE v1.2.5, and each unique nucleotide sequence was defined as a clonotype. Clonotypes were aligned to IMGT TRBV, TRBD and TRBJ reference segments using MiTCR v1.1. Only V-J combinations with frequency above 0.0001, covering 99% to 99.2% of repertoires, were analysed. The TCS score was defined as F50 (clonal expansion) divided by E x V (chaos), with BLOSUM62-based TCRdist calculated between CDR3 peptides within each V-J. Welch's t-statistics and random forest reduced 450 to 600 V-J features to about 12, which were used in a naive Bayes classifier (R e1071). TCRdb's own reprocessing of the public reads used fastp at Q25 and MiXCR and kept productive beta chains. For every CDR3 protein sequence, its rows merge into one entry that carries the most common genes and DNA. The V and J calls here are based on TCRdb, not the publication. This sample has about 420,000 distinct CDR3 sequences in its table, and roughly 13% of those were observed once. Jointly, the top ten make up less than 6.5% of the sample.

Stable Graves' hyperthyroidism was defined as no progression to ophthalmopathy during 18 months of follow-up. Hyperthyroidism patients were aged 18 to 65 years and newly diagnosed, with disease duration of less than 2 months. The study excluded patients with uncontrolled infections, other autoimmune diseases, pregnancy or lactation. Diagnoses were based on clinical symptoms, serum thyroxine and TRAb, thyroid ultrasound and orbital computed tomography. Ficoll-Paque density gradient centrifugation was used to isolate PBMCs from 10 ml of fresh peripheral blood. Total RNA was extracted with Trizol reagent, and quality was checked on an Agilent 2100 Bioanalyzer. Between the V and J ends, shortened by 6 bases and 3 bases respectively, the junction contains 15 bases. CDR1 MNHEY and CDR2 SVGEGT were looked up in the germline V gene. The CDR3 holds 15 amino acids from the cysteine to the phenylalanine. The entry retains the CDR3 DNA only, 45 bases that are in frame from base 1.

The sample comprised blood. The sequence derives from a woman aged 18-30 years with Graves' hyperthyroidism. The chain couples TRBV6-2 or TRBV6-3 to TRBJ2-4; TRBD1 is a possible D gene, resting on 5 matching bases. In nucleotide form, the sequence is TGTGCCAGCAGCCCTACAGGAGATTACAAAAACATTCAGTACTTC. Its coded protein is CASSPTGDYKNIQYF.